One T cell receptor (beta chain) is described in this entry. A multiplex PCR was run with 60 Vbeta primers and 13 Jbeta primers. TCRdb keeps only in-frame clones here, not all; method: immunoSEQ multiplex PCR. The sample has 55,000 to 90,000 clones; around 80% are singletons. This sample is drawn from a study of cytomegalovirus exposure and HLA in healthy donors. This receptor was obtained from a man aged 45 to 65 in good health and CMV-seronegative. Sequences were obtained from PBMCs.

The CDR3 protein is CASSDRGPSGANVLTF. The CDR3 DNA sequence: TGCGCCAGCAGTGACAGAGGTCCGTCTGGGGCCAACGTCCTGACTTTC. The J gene is TRBJ2-6, the V gene TRBV10-1; no reliable D call. This CDR3 contains 16 residues. V shed 3 bases and J shed 1 base, with 10 bases lying between them. Germline V CDR1 and CDR2: WNHNN, SYGVQD (reference sequence).